Included here is one TCR beta chain sequence, with context. The antigen it binds to is not known. Base qualities were left out, and no much larger clone turns up one base away. These data originate in a study of blood T cells in healthy people across ages (dated by TCRdb to 2015 to 2017). Concerning the study at large: Template switching captured roughly one uniquely barcoded TCR beta cDNA molecule per two T cells in model experiments. Donors of different ages were randomly distributed across sequencing lanes to avoid experimental bias. The study measured age-related changes in TCR beta repertoire diversity using deep sequencing normalized with unique cDNA molecular identifiers. Two additional independent replicas of 1 million unique cDNA reads from the same blood draw were analyzed for two donors (one aged 18 to 29 and one aged 80 or older). The donors were divided into four age groups: young (average approximately 15 years), middle-aged (about 40), aged (under 70) and long-lived (nearly 85).

Taken from cysteine to phenylalanine, the CDR3 has 15 residues. Solely the CDR3 DNA is kept, with 45 bases framed from the first base. The germline V gene sets CDR1 to LGHNA and CDR2 to YNFKEQ. The roughly 39 donors, aged roughly 6 to 100 years, were systemically healthy Caucasian individuals from Russia. Each donor gave around 9.8 milliliters of peripheral blood, collected into EDTA-treated Vacutainer tubes. Ficoll-Paque density-gradient centrifugation was used to isolate PBMCs, with at least 7 million obtained per sample. Total RNA was extracted from PBMCs with Trizol reagent, with at least 5 micrograms obtained per sample. For every donor, flow cytometry on a PBMC aliquot measured the percentage of naive CD45RAhigh/CD27high T cells. Findings and caveats that apply to the study as a whole: Observed TCR beta diversity per million T cells fell roughly linearly with age, and a significant reduction was already apparent by age around 39. Conclusive comparison of naive and antigen-experienced compartments was prevented by the profiling of bulk unsorted PBMCs. Compared with the aged group, the long-lived group had more naive CD4+ T cells, fewer expanded clones and increased TCR diversity, suggesting age selection. Observed TCR beta diversity correlated strongly with the percentage of naive T cells measured by flow cytometry. Estimates of total diversity based on one million sequenced T cells were considered lower bounds and underestimates. Because the CMV infection status of the donors was unknown, age-related changes in expanded clonotypes may potentially have been confounded.

The protocol used for the library was 5' RACE. Sequencing used an Illumina HiSeq 2500. A second PCR of roughly 7 to 11 cycles was performed with a sample-barcoded 5' primer and a J-beta primer mix. A template-switch 5' adaptor carrying 12 random nucleotides introduced a unique molecular identifier onto each TCR beta cDNA molecule. At least 2.5 million CDR3-containing paired-end reads were obtained from each sample. The Mint cDNA synthesis kit, primed by a TRBC-specific oligonucleotide, was used to synthesize first-strand cDNA from all RNA. After uracil-DNA glycosylase treatment, a first 18-cycle PCR used universal primers M1SS and BC2_uni_R on all cDNA. Per the original workflow: For normalization, 1 million high-quality reads were randomly selected from each sample, with every read carrying a distinct molecular identifier. Reads with shared molecular identifiers were discarded instead of being binned into consensus sequences. CDR3 identification, clonotype clustering and error correction used MiTCR with a Q25 quality threshold and the strictest error-elimination algorithm. A nonparametric unseen species model with Euler transformation was used to estimate a lower bound on total TCR beta diversity. TCRdb redid the processing of the public reads, applying fastp at Q25 and MiXCR, and retained in-frame beta chains. Every CDR3 protein is listed once, alongside the most common genes and DNA of its rows. The V and J calls come from TCRdb's annotation, not from the publication. The sample records 800,000 to 900,000 distinct CDR3 sequences, under 80% of which are singletons. The ten largest make up 25% to 35% of the sample.

The chain uses TRBV4-2 and TRBJ2-5, and 8 junction bases match TRBD2. The J call could be wrong; TRBJ2-7 is a better fit for the DNA end. The origin of this receptor is a man aged 25-40 years in good health. Sample: blood. The DNA sequence reads TGTGCCAGCAGCCAAGGTGGTAGCGGGGTCTACGAGCAGTACTTC. This is translated as CASSQGGSGVYEQYF.